A single sample is the source of the 8 T cell receptor beta chains below, sequenced in a study of blood T cell repertoires in COVID-19 (TCRdb year 2020). The library was produced with the immunoSEQ multiplex PCR assay. Held by TCRdb, this immuneACCESS table contains in-frame sequences only and omits some clones. Under half of the omission traces to an unresolved V gene where checked; the cause of the rest is unknown. This sample lists about 210,000 clones; around 86% were detected once. 5.2% of the sample is taken by the ten largest. Sequencing was performed on peripheral blood. The receptor source for this set is a woman aged 70 to 79 with COVID-19, enrolled during active disease.

The chain recombines TRBV12-3 or TRBV12-4 with TRBJ1-2; D might be TRBD1 (6 bases). With 4 bases removed from V and 8 bases from J, the gap between germline ends came to 8 bases. This CDR3 has 11 residues. This CDR3 is CASSSGQGYTF. CDR3 nucleotide sequence: TGTGCCAGCAGTTCAGGACAGGGCTACACCTTC.

The rearrangement joins TRBV30 to TRBJ2-1; TRBD2 agrees at 11 bases. Germline V gene sequence: CDR1 GTSNPN, CDR2 SVGIG (reference sequence). CDR3 length: 18 amino acids. V was clipped by 3 bases and J by 5 bases; unmatched bases: 15. CDR3 amino acids: CAWSSSPIAGGFNNEQFF. CDR3 in DNA: TGTGCCTGGAGCTCGTCCCCTATAGCGGGAGGGTTTAACAATGAGCAGTTCTTC.

This clone appeared once. The chain couples TRBV6-4 to TRBJ2-1; 9 bases map to TRBD2. CDR3 length: 17 residues. Trimming took 4 bases from V and 5 from J; bases not matched to a gene: 12. CDR1 MRHNA and CDR2 SNTAGT come from the germline V gene. CDR3 sequence: CASSGWREGWIDNEQFF. The CDR3 bases are TGTGCCAGCAGTGGGTGGCGGGAGGGCTGGATAGACAATGAGCAGTTCTTC.

This clone was seen only once. The gene calls are TRBV7-9 and TRBJ2-7; D may be TRBD1 (5 bases). The CDR3 covers 14 residues. Germline V gene sequence: CDR1 SEHNR, CDR2 FQNEAQ (reference sequence). Trimming left V 1 base short and J 0 bases short, with 7 bases between. CDR3 nucleotide sequence: TGTGCCAGCAGCTTAGTACAGGACTCCTACGAGCAGTACTTC. Protein product: CASSLVQDSYEQYF.

The chain uses TRBV4-1 and TRBJ1-2, with 9 bases identical to TRBD1. The germline V gene encodes CDR1 MGHRA and CDR2 YSYEKL. This CDR3 comprises 14 residues. V lost 6 bases, J lost 8 bases, and 10 bases stayed unmatched. The CDR3 sequence is CASSLRGQGGGYTF. CDR3 DNA: TGCGCCAGCAGTCTTAGGGGACAGGGCGGCGGCTACACCTTC.

The chain joins TRBV19 to TRBJ2-4, with 9 bases fitting TRBD1. The trim removed 6 bases at V and 6 bases at J, leaving 6 bases unmatched. Germline values: CDR1 LNHDA, CDR2 SQIVND (reference sequence). The CDR3 is made up of 14 amino acids. In DNA form, the CDR3 reads TGTGCCAGTAGCCGGGACAGGGAACCAAACATTCAGTACTTC. It encodes CASSRDREPNIQYF.

The J gene is TRBJ1-1, the V gene TRBV28; D gene ambiguous. Per germline, CDR1 MDHEN and CDR2 SYDVKM. The CDR3 has 17 amino acids. V was pared by 5 bases and J by 2 bases, with 21 bases between. As DNA, the CDR3 is TGTGCCAGCAGTCCCCCACTTGGGAGGGCGGGAAACACTGAAGCTTTCTTT. This translates into CASSPPLGRAGNTEAFF.

The chain links TRBV28 to TRBJ1-1; 7 bases align to TRBD1. Germline V gene lookup returns CDR1 MDHEN and CDR2 SYDVKM. CDR3 length: 15 amino acids. Germline trimming cut 5 bases from V and 1 base from J; bases unmatched to any gene: 7. CDR3 sequence (DNA): TGTGCCAGCAGTCCGCCCAAGGGGGCGAACACTGAAGCTTTCTTT. Translating it yields CASSPPKGANTEAFF.